Listed here are 2 T cell receptor beta chains from one sample, sequenced in a study of blood T cells in healthy people across ages. Then a second PCR, running about 6 to 11 cycles, was carried out with a sample-barcoded 5' primer and a J-beta primer mix. TCRdb ran MiXCR on the 5' RACE reads and lists one entry per CDR3 protein. The sample records 1.5 million to 2 million distinct CDR3 sequences, around 50% being singletons. Source material: blood. Receptors were obtained from a woman in her thirties or forties in good health.

This chain links TRBV5-1 with TRBJ1-6; 7 nucleotides align to TRBD1. V shed 7 bases and J 7 bases; nucleotides not matched to a gene: 5. Germline assignment: CDR1 SGHRS and CDR2 YFSETQ. The CDR3 runs to 13 residues. The CDR3 DNA reads as TGCGCCAGCGCAGGGGGGGACAATTCACCCCTCCACTTT. As protein: CASAGGDNSPLHF. Supplemented by reference TRBV5-1 and TRBJ1-6, the full variable domain reads KAGVTQTPRYLIKTRGQQVTLSCSPISGHRSVSWYQQTPGQGLQFLFEYFSETQRNKGNFPGRFSGRQFSNSRSEMNVSTLELGDSALYLCASAGGDNSPLHFGNGTRLTVT.

CDR3 sequence: CSVQQSSNQPQHF. The CDR3 nucleotides read TGCAGCGTGCAGCAGAGTAGCAATCAGCCCCAGCATTTT. The gene calls are TRBV29-1 and TRBJ1-5; no definite D call. Trimming took 6 bases from V and 0 from J, leaving 9 bases between them. The CDR3 consists of 13 residues. Germline V gives CDR1 SQVTM, CDR2 ANQGSEA.